A single sample gave rise to the 13 T cell receptor beta chains below, sequenced in a study of blood T cell repertoires in COVID-19. Some clones are missing from TCRdb's copy, which holds only in-frame ones; the method was immunoSEQ multiplex PCR. The table shows around 100,000 clones, with 80% occurring only once. Material for sequencing was peripheral blood. The receptors shown here come from an older man with active or convalescent COVID-19.

The count of this clone is one. The chain links TRBV6-1 to TRBJ1-2; TRBD1 matches 12 bases. V lost 3 bases and J lost 5; bases outside the gene matches: 4. The germline CDR1 and CDR2 sequences are MNHNS and SASEGT. There are 15 residues in the CDR3. CDR3 residues: CASSEGTGGHYGYTF. The CDR3 bases are TGTGCCAGCAGTGAGGGGACAGGGGGCCATTATGGCTACACCTTC.

The chain links TRBV3-1 (or the pseudogene TRBV3-2) to TRBJ2-1; TRBD2 matches at 10 bases. V trimming: 2 bases; J trimming: 7 bases; junction bases outside the gene matches: 5. CDR1 LGHDT and CDR2 YNNKEL come from the germline V gene (reference sequence). The CDR3 totals 15 residues. The CDR3 nucleotides are TGTGCCAGCAGCCAAAGGACTAGCGGTTCGAATGAGCAGTTCTTC. Translating it yields CASSQRTSGSNEQFF.

The CDR3 DNA reads TGCGCCAGCGCCTCCTTCGGCACAGGGATCCCCTCACATCAGGCCGGGGAGCTGTTTTTT. It specifies CASASFGTGIPSHQAGELFF. The chain carries TRBV5-1 and TRBJ2-2; TRBD1 might be the D (6 bases). Trimming took off 7 bases at V and 6 bases at J, with 34 bases between the two ends. The germline V gene encodes CDR1 SGHRS and CDR2 YFSETQ. The CDR3 is made up of 20 amino acids. The variable domain in full, completed from reference TRBV5-1 and TRBJ2-2, reads KAGVTQTPRYLIKTRGQQVTLSCSPISGHRSVSWYQQTPGQGLQFLFEYFSETQRNKGNFPGRFSGRQFSNSRSEMNVSTLELGDSALYLCASASFGTGIPSHQAGELFFGEGSRLTVL.

This clone was observed a single time. The chain joins TRBV3-1 (or the pseudogene TRBV3-2) to TRBJ1-1; D is perhaps TRBD1 (6 bases). The CDR3 has 13 residues. Germline V gene lookup returns CDR1 LGHDT and CDR2 YNNKEL (reference sequence). Trimming removed 3 bases from V and 5 bases from J, with 10 bases in between. The CDR3 DNA reads TGTGCCAGCAGCCAGTCAGGGGCTACTGAAGCTTTCTTT. Protein: CASSQSGATEAFF.

This chain connects TRBV29-1 to TRBJ1-2; the D gene is possibly TRBD1 (5 bases). Germline CDR1 is SQVTM and CDR2 is ANQGSEA. CDR3 length equals 16 residues. Between the trimmed V and J ends, which lost 2 bases and 0 bases, there was a span of 16 bases. The CDR3 here is CSVESWRGGSNYGYTF. CDR3 DNA: TGCAGCGTTGAATCATGGAGGGGTGGCTCTAACTATGGCTACACCTTC.

J is TRBJ2-3 and V is TRBV28; D unresolved. The CDR3 sequence is 12 residues long. CDR1 and CDR2 from the germline V gene are MDHEN and SYDVKM. The V end lost 5 bases, the J end lost 5 bases, and 8 bases lay between the germline ends. The CDR3 DNA sequence: TGTGCCAGCAGTCCCCAGGTAGATACGCAGTATTTT. Translation gives CASSPQVDTQYF.

This chain joins TRBV6-4 and TRBJ1-6; unclear D gene. Germline assignment: CDR1 MRHNA and CDR2 SNTAGT. Between the trimmed V and J ends, which lost 11 bases and 0 bases, there was a span of 11 bases. The length of the CDR3 is 14 residues. DNA for the CDR3: TGTGCCTGGCCGTTCAGCTCCTATAATTCACCCCTCCACTTT. It codes for CAWPFSSYNSPLHF.

There are a few counts of this clone. The CDR3 DNA sequence: TGTGCCAGCAGTTACTCGATAAGTGCGAGGTTCTTC. Translation gives CASSYSISARFF. The rearrangement joins TRBV6-2 or TRBV6-3 to TRBJ2-1; unclear D gene. Germline assignment: CDR1 MNHEY and CDR2 SVGEGT. This CDR3 is built from 12 residues. Trimming took off 0 bases at V and 15 bases at J, with 12 bases between the two ends.

This sequence joins TRBV11-3 and TRBJ2-1, with D tentatively TRBD2 (6 bases). Germline V CDR1 and CDR2: SGHNT, YENEEA. V was trimmed by 1 base and J by 5 bases, leaving 12 bases between them. The CDR3 is 15 amino acids. CDR3: CASSLGGLDHNEQFF. In DNA form, the CDR3 reads TGTGCCAGCAGCTTAGGGGGACTGGATCACAATGAGCAGTTCTTC.

The V gene is TRBV7-6, the J gene TRBJ2-3, with TRBD2 matching 9 bases. CDR1 and CDR2 (germline): SGHVS, FNYEAQ. J was trimmed by 5 bases and V by 5 bases; bases with no gene match: 8. The CDR3 has 15 amino acids. The DNA of the CDR3 is TGTGCCAGCAGCCTTGGGACTAGCAACCTAGATACGCAGTATTTT. This codes for CASSLGTSNLDTQYF. Drawing the rest from reference TRBV7-6 and TRBJ2-3, the complete variable domain is GAGVSQSPRYKVTKRGQDVALRCDPISGHVSLYWYRQALGQGPEFLTYFNYEAQQDKSGLPNDRFSAERPEGSISTLTIQRTEQRDSAMYRCASSLGTSNLDTQYFGPGTRLTVL.

This clone was counted once. The chain employs TRBV3-1 (or the pseudogene TRBV3-2) and TRBJ2-3; TRBD2 matches at 8 bases. The CDR3 runs 16 residues. The V gene end was trimmed by 4 bases and the J gene end by 5 bases; junction bases not matched to a gene: 11. Per the germline V gene, CDR1 is LGHDT and CDR2 is YNNKEL (reference sequence). In DNA, the CDR3 is TGTGCCAGCAGCCTCAGACGGACTAGCTGGGGAGATACGCAGTATTTT. Translated: CASSLRRTSWGDTQYF.

CDR3 nucleotides: TGTGCCAGCAGCCCAGATTGGGGCCAGCAGTACTTC. Translated: CASSPDWGQQYF. V gene TRBV6-2 or TRBV6-3 combines with J gene TRBJ2-7, with D maybe TRBD1 (5 bases). Per the germline V gene, CDR1 is MNHEY and CDR2 is SVGEGT. Between the trimmed V and J ends, which lost 6 bases and 8 bases, there was a span of 14 bases. The CDR3 loop spans 12 amino acids.

CDR3 sequence: CASSLASRTGDTEAFF. The CDR3 DNA reads TGTGCCAGCAGCTTGGCCTCTCGGACAGGGGACACTGAAGCTTTCTTT. V is TRBV5-4 and J is TRBJ1-1, with 9 bases matching TRBD1. The V and J ends lost 0 bases and 3 bases, in that order; junction bases with no gene match: 6. This CDR3 has 16 residues. Germline CDR1 is SGHNT and CDR2 is YYREEE (reference sequence).